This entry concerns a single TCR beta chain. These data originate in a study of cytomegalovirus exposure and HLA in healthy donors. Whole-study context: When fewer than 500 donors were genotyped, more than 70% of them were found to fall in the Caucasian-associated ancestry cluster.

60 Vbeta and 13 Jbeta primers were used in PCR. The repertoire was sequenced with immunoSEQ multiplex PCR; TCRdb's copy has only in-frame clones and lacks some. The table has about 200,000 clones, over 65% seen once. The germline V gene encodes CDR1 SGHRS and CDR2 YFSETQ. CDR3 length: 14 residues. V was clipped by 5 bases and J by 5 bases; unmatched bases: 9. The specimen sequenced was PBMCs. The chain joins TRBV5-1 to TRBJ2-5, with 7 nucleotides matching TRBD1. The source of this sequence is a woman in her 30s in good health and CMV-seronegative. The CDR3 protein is CASSFTGDGETQYF. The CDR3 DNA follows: TGCGCCAGCAGTTTCACAGGGGACGGGGAGACCCAGTACTTC.